The 2 T cell receptor beta chains in this list originate from one sample, sequenced in a study of graft-versus-host responses after intestinal transplantation. TCRdb keeps only in-frame clones here, not all; method: immunoSEQ multiplex PCR. This table holds 93,000 or so clones, under 95% found once. What these receptors recognize is not known. Sample: unstimulated CD8+ T cells sorted from spleen or lymph node cells, taken before intestinal transplant. These receptors came from a human donor who received an intestinal transplant.

DNA for the CDR3: TGCGCCAGCAGCCAAGGACAGAACTCCGGCTACACCTTC. Translating it yields CASSQGQNSGYTF. This chain links TRBV4-1 with TRBJ1-2, with TRBD1 as a possible D gene (5 bases). Trimming cost V 1 base and J 8 bases, with 11 bases left between them. The germline V gene encodes CDR1 MGHRA and CDR2 YSYEKL. The CDR3 is 13 amino acids.

The chain uses TRBV27 and TRBJ2-7; D is possibly TRBD1 (6 bases). V gave up 2 bases and J gave up 3 bases, with 8 bases separating them. The CDR3 runs to 13 residues. Germline assignment: CDR1 MNHEY and CDR2 SMNVEV (reference sequence). CDR3 in DNA: TGTGCCAGCAGTTTAGGGACAAACTACGAGCAGTACTTC. This codes for CASSLGTNYEQYF.